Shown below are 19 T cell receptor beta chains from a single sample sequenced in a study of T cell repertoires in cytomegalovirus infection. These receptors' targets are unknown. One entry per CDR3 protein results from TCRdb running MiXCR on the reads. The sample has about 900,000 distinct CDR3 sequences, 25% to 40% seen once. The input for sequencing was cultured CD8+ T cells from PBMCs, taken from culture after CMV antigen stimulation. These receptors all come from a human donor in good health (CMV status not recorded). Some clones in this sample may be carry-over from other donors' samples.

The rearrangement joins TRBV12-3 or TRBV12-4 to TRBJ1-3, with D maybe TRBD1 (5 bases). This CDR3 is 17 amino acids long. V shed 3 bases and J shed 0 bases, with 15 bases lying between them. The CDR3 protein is CASSFVLEGSSGNTIYF. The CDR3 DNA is TGTGCCAGCAGTTTCGTTTTAGAGGGGAGCTCTGGAAACACCATATATTTT.

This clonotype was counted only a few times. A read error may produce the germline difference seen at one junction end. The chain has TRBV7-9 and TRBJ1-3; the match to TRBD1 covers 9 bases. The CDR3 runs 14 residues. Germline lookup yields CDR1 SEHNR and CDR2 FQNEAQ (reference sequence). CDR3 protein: CASSSGQGHYLPGF. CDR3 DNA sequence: TGTGCCAGCAGCTCCGGACAGGGGCATTACCTCCCAGGTTTT.

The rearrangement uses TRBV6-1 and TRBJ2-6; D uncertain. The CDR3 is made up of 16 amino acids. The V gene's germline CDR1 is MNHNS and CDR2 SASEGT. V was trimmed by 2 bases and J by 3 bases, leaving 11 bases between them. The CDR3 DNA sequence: TGTGCCAGCAGTGAATTATTGATGTATGGGGCCAACGTCCTGACTTTC. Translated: CASSELLMYGANVLTF.

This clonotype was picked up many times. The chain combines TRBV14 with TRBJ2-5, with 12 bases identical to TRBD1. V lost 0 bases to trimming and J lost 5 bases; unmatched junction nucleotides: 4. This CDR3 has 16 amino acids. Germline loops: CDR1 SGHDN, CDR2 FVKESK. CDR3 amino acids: CASSQDRDRGRETQYF. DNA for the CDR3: TGTGCCAGCAGCCAAGACCGGGACAGGGGGCGTGAGACCCAGTACTTC. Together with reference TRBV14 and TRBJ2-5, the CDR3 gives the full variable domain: EAGVTQFPSHSVIEKGQTVTLRCDPISGHDNLYWYRRVMGKEIKFLLHFVKESKQDESGMPNNRFLAERTGGTYSTLKVQPAELEDSGVYFCASSQDRDRGRETQYFGPGTRLLVL.

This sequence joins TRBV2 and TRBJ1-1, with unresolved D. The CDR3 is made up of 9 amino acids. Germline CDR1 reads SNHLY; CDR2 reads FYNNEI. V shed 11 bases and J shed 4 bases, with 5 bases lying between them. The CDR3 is CAAATEAFF. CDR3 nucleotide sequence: TGTGCCGCAGCCACTGAAGCTTTCTTT.

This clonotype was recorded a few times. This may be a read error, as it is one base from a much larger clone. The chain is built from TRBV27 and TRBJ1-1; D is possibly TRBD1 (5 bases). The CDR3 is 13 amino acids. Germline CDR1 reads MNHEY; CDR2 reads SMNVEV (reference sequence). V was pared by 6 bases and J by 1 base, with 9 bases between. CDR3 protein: CASSHGQNTEAFF. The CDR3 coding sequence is TGTGCCAGCAGCCACGGACAGAACACTGAAGCTTTCTTT.

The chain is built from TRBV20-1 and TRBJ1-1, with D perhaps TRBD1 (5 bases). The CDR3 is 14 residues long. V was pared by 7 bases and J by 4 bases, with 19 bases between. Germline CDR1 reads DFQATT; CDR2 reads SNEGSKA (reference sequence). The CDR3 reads CSVRTLGGTTEAFF. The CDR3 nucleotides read TGCAGTGTCAGGACTTTGGGAGGGACCACTGAAGCTTTCTTT.

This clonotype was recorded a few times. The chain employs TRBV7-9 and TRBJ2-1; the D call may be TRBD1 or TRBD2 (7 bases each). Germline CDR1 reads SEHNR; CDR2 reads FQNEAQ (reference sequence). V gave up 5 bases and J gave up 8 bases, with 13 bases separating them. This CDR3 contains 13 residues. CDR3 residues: CASSKGAGDEQFF. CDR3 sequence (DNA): TGTGCCAGCAGCAAGGGGGCGGGGGATGAGCAGTTCTTC.

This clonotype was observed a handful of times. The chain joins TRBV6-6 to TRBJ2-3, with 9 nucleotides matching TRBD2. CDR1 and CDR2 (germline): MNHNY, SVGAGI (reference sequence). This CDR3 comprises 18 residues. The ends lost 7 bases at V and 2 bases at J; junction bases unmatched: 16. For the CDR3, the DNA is TGTGCCAGCACCGAGCAGGGACTAGCCAGCCCTATCACAGATACGCAGTATTTT. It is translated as CASTEQGLASPITDTQYF.

Written as DNA, the CDR3 is TGTGCCAGCAGCCAAACAGGGATACTGGATGGCTACACCTTC. This translates into CASSQTGILDGYTF. The chain links TRBV12-3 or TRBV12-4 to TRBJ1-2; D is possibly TRBD1 (6 bases). Between the trimmed V and J ends, which lost 6 bases and 6 bases, there was a span of 17 bases. The CDR3 runs 14 residues.

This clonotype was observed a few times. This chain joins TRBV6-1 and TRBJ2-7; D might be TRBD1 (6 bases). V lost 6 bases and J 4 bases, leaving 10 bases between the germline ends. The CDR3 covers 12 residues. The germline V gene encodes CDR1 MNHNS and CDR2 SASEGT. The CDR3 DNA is TGTGCCAGCAGGGATGGACAGTACGAGCAGTACGTC. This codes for CASRDGQYEQYV.

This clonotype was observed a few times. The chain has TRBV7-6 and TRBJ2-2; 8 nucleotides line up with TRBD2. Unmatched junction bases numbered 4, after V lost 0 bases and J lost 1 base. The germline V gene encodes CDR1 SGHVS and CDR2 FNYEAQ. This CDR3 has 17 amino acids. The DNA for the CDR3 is TGTGCCAGCAGCTTAGCGCCCAGCGGGGGGAACACCGGGGAGCTGTTTTTT. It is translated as CASSLAPSGGNTGELFF. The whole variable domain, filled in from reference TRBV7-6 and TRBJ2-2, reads GAGVSQSPRYKVTKRGQDVALRCDPISGHVSLYWYRQALGQGPEFLTYFNYEAQQDKSGLPNDRFSAERPEGSISTLTIQRTEQRDSAMYRCASSLAPSGGNTGELFFGEGSRLTVL.

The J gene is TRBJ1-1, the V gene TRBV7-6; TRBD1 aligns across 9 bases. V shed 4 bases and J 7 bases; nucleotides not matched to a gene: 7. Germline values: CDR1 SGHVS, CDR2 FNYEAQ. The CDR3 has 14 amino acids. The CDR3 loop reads CASSSGTGTIEAFF. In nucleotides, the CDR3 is TGTGCCAGCAGCTCCGGGACAGGGACGATTGAAGCTTTCTTT. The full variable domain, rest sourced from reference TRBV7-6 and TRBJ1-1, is GAGVSQSPRYKVTKRGQDVALRCDPISGHVSLYWYRQALGQGPEFLTYFNYEAQQDKSGLPNDRFSAERPEGSISTLTIQRTEQRDSAMYRCASSSGTGTIEAFFGQGTRLTVV.

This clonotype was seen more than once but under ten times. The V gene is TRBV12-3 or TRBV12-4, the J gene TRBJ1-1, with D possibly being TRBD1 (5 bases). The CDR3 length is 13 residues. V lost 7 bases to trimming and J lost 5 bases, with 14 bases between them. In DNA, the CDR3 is TGTGCCAGCACCCCATGGGGGGGGACTGAAGCTTTCTTT. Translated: CASTPWGGTEAFF.

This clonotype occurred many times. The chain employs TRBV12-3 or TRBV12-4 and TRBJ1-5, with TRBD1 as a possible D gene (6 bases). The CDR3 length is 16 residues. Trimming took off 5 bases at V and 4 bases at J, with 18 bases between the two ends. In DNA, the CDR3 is TGTGCCAGCAGTCCTCCTGGGGGGGCCCCTAATCAGCCCCAGCATTTT. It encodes CASSPPGGAPNQPQHF.

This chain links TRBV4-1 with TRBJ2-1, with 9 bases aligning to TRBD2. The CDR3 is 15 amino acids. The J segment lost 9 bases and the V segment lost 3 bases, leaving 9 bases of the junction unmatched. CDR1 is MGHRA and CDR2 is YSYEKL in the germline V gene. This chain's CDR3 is CASSHPGGGESEQFF. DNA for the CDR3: TGCGCCAGCAGCCATCCTGGCGGGGGGGAAAGTGAGCAGTTCTTC.

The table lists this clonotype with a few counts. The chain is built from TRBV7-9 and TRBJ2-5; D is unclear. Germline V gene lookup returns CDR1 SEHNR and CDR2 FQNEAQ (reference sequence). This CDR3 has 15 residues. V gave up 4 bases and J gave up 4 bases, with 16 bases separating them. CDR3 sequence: CASSSTRDGPETQYF. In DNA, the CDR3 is TGTGCCAGCAGCTCCACCCGAGACGGCCCAGAGACCCAGTACTTC.

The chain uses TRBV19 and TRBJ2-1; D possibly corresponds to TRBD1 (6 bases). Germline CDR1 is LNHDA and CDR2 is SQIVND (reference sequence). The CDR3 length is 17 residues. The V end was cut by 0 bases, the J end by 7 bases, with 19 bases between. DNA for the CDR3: TGTGCCAGTAGTATAGATTTTGAACAGGGATTTTTAAATGAGCAGTTCTTC. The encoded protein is CASSIDFEQGFLNEQFF.

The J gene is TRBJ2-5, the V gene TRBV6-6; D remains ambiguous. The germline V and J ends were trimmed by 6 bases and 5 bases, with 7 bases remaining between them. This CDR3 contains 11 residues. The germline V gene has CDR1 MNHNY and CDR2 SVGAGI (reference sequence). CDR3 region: CASRSMETQYF. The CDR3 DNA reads TGTGCCAGCAGATCTATGGAGACCCAGTACTTC.